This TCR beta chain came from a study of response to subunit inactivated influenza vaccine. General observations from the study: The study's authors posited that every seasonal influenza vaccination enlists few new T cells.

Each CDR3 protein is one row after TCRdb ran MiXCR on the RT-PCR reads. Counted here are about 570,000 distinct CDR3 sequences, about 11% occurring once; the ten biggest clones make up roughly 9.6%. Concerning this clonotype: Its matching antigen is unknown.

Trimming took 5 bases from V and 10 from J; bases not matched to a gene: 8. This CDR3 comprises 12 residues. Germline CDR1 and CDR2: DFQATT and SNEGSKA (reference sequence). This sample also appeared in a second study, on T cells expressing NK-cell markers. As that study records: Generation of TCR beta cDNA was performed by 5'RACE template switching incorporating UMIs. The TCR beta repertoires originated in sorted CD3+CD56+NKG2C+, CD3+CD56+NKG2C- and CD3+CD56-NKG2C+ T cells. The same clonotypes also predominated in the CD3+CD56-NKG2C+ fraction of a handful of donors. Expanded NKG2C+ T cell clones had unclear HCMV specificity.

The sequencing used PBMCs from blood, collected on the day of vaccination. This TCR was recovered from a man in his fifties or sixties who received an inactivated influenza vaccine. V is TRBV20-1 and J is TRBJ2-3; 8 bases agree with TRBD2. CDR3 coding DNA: TGCAGTGCTCCTCCGGGACTAGTGCCGCAGTATTTT. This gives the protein CSAPPGLVPQYF.